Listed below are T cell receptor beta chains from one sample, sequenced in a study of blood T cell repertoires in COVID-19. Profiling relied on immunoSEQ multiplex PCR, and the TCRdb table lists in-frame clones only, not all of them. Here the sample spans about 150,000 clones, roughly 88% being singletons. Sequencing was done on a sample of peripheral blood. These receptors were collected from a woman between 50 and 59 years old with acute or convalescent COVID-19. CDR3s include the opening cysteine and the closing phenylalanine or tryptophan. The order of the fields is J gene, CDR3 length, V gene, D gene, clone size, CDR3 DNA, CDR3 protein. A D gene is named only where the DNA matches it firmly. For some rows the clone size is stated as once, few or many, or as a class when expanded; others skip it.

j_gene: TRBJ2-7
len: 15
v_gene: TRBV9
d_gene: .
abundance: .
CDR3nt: TGTGCCAGCAGCGTAGGGCCAGCGGAATATTACGAGCAGTACTTC
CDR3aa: CASSVGPAEYYEQYF

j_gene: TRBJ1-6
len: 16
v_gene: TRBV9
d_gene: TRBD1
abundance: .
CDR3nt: TGTGCCAGCAGCGTTGGGGCAGGGGGTTCGAATTCACCCCTCCACTTT
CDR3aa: CASSVGAGGSNSPLHF

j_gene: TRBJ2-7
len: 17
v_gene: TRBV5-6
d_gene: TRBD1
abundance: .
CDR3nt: TGTGCCAGCAGCGACGGACAGGGGGTAGCGGGCCCGTACGAGCAGTACTTC
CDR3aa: CASSDGQGVAGPYEQYF

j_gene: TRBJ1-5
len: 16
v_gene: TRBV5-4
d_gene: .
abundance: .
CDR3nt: TGTGCCAGCAGCTTGATGGCAGGGTTGGACAATCAGCCCCAGCATTTT
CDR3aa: CASSLMAGLDNQPQHF

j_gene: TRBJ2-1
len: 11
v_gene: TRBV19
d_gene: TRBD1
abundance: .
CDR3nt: TGTGCCAGTAGTGGCCGGGACAGGGCGTTCTTC
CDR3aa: CASSGRDRAFF

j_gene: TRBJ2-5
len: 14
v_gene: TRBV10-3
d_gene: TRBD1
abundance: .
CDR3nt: TGTGCCATCAGCCAGGGACAGACTAAAGAGACCCAGTACTTC
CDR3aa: CAISQGQTKETQYF

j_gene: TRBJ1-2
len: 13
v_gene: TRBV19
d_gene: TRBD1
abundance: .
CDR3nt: TGTGCCAGCGCTGAGACAGGGGCTGGTGGCTACACCTTC
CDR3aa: CASAETGAGGYTF

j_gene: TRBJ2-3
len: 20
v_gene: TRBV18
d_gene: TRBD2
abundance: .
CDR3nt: TGTGCCAGCTCACCACCGGGACTAGCGGGGGCTTTGGGGAGCACAGATACGCAGTATTTT
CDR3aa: CASSPPGLAGALGSTDTQYF

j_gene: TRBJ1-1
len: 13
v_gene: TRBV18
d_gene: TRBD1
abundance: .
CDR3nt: TGTGCCAGCTCACCGGGACAGGGGACTGAAGCTTTCTTT
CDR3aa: CASSPGQGTEAFF

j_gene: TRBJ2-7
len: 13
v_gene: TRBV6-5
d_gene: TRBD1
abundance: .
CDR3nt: TGTGCCAGTACCGTGACAGGGGGCTACGAGCAGTACTTC
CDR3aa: CASTVTGGYEQYF

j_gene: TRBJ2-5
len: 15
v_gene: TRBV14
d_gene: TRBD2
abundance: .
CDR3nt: TGTGCCAGCAGCCAACGCGGGAGGGCCGTGGAGACCCAGTACTTC
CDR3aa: CASSQRGRAVETQYF

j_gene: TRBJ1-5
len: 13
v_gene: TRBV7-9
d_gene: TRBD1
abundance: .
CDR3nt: TGTGCCAGCAGCAGCACAGGGGAGTTGCCCCAGCATTTT
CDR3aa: CASSSTGELPQHF

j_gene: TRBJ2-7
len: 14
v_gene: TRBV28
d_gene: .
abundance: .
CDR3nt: TGTGCGAGCGCCCCCGGGTCGCCCCCCTACGAGCAGTACTTC
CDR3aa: CASAPGSPPYEQYF

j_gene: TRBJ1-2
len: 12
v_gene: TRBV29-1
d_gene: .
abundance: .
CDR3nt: TGCAGCGCCACGATGGGCATCTATGGCTACACCTTC
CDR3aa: CSATMGIYGYTF

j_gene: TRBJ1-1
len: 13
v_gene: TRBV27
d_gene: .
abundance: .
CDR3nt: TGTGCCAGCAGTACACAGGGATACACTGAAGCTTTCTTT
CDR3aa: CASSTQGYTEAFF

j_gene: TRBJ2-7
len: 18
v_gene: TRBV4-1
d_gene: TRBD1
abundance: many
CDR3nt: TGCGCCAGCAGCCAGTTCGTAGGGATGGGACAGGGGTTTAGCGAGCAGTACTTC
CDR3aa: CASSQFVGMGQGFSEQYF

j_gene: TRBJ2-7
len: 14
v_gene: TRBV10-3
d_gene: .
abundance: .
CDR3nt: TGTGCCATCAGCCCCGGGTCACAGACGGGGGAGCAGTACTTC
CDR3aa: CAISPGSQTGEQYF

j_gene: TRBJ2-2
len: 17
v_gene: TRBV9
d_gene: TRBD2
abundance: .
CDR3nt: TGTGCCAGCAGCGTAGCGGGGGGGACCCGGGTGACCGGGGAGCTGTTTTTT
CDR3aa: CASSVAGGTRVTGELFF

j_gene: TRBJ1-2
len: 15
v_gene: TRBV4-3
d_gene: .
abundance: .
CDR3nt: TGCGCCAGCAGCCCACGGGGTGGGGTTGACTATGGCTACACCTTC
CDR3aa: CASSPRGGVDYGYTF

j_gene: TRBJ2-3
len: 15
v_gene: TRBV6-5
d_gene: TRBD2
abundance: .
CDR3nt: TGTGCCAGCACCCTAAGCGGGAGATCCACAGATACGCAGTATTTT
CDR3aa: CASTLSGRSTDTQYF

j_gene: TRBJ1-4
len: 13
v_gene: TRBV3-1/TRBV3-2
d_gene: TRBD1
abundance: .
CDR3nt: TGTGCCAGCAGCTCGCGGACAGGCGGAAAACTGTTTTTT
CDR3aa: CASSSRTGGKLFF

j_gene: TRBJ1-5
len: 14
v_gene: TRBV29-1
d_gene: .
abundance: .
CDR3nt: TGCAGCGTTGTTCCGGCAGGGAGGGATCAGCCCCAGCATTTT
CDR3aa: CSVVPAGRDQPQHF

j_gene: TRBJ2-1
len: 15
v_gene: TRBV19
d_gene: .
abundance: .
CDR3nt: TGTGCCACAGGACAGCCCACCTATTACTACAATGAGCAGTTCTTC
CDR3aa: CATGQPTYYYNEQFF

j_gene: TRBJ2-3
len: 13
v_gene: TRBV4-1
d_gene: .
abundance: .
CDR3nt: TGCGCCAGCAGCCGAACCCAGGGCGATACGCAGTATTTT
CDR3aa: CASSRTQGDTQYF

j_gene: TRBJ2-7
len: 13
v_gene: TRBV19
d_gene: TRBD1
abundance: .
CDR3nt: TGTGCCAGTACCGGGACAGGGCCCTACGAGCAGTACTTC
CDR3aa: CASTGTGPYEQYF

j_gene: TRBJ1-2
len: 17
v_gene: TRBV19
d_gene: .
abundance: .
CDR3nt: TGTGCCAGTAGCGATTATCCAGGGGTCGGATCTAACTATGGCTACACCTTC
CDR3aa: CASSDYPGVGSNYGYTF

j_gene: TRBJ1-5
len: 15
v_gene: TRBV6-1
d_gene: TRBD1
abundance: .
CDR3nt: TGTGCCAGCCGAAAGGAGGGGGCGTGGAGTCAGCCCCAGCATTTT
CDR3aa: CASRKEGAWSQPQHF

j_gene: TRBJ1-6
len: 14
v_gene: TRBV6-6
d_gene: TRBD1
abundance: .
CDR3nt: TGTGCCAGCAGGGGACAGGGATATAATTCACCCCTCCACTTT
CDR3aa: CASRGQGYNSPLHF

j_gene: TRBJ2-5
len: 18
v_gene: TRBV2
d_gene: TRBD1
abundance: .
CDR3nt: TGTGCCAGCAGTGAAGTCCCATACCCGGACAGGAATAGGGAGACCCAGTACTTC
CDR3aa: CASSEVPYPDRNRETQYF

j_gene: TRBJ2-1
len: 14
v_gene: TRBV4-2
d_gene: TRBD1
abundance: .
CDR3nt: TGTGCCAGCAGCCAAGGACAGGGTTACAATGAGCAGTTCTTC
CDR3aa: CASSQGQGYNEQFF

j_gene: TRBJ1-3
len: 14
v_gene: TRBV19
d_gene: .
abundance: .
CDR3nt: TGTGCCAGTACCCAGAGCGGCTCTGGAAACACCATATATTTT
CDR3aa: CASTQSGSGNTIYF

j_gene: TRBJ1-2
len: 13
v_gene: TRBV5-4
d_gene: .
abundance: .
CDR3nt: TGTGCCAGCAGTCCCCCGGGGGGGTATGGCTACACCTTC
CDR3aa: CASSPPGGYGYTF

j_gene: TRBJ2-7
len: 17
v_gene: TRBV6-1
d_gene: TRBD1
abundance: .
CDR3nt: TGTGCCAGCAGTGGAGGACCGGGACAGGGTGTCTCCTACGAGCAGTACTTC
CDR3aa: CASSGGPGQGVSYEQYF

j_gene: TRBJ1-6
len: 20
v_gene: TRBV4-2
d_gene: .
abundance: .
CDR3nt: TGTGCCAGCAGCCAAGAGTATCGGGGAACGGTGAGCTCCTATAATTCACCCCTCCACTTT
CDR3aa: CASSQEYRGTVSSYNSPLHF

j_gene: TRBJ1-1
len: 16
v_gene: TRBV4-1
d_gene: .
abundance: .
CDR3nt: TGCGCCAGCAGCCGCATGACAGGTGCGGGGGGCACTGAAGCTTTCTTT
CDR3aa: CASSRMTGAGGTEAFF

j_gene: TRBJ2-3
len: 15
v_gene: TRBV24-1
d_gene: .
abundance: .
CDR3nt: TGTGCCACCAGTGTAACTCCCCATAACACAGATACGCAGTATTTT
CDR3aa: CATSVTPHNTDTQYF

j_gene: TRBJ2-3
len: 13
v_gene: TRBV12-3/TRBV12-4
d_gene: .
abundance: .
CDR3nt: TGTGCCAGCAGTTTAGCGCGGGCAGATACGCAGTATTTT
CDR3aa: CASSLARADTQYF

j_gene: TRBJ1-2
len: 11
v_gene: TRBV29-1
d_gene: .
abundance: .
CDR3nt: TGTGGCAGTAGGCAGGGAAATGGCTACACCTTC
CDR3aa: CGSRQGNGYTF

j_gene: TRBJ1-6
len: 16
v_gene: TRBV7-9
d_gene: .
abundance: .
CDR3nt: TGTGCCAGCAGCCTAGCCGGGACAACGGGAAATTCACCCCTCCACTTT
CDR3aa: CASSLAGTTGNSPLHF

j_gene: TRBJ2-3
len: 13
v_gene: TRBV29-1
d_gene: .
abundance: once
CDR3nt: TGCAGCGTTGTTCCCAGGGTGACAGATACGCAGTATTTT
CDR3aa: CSVVPRVTDTQYF

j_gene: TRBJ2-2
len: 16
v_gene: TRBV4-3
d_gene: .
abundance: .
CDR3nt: TGCGCCAGCAGCCAAGCCTCGCCCGGTTTTCCCGGGGAGCTGTTTTTT
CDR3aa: CASSQASPGFPGELFF

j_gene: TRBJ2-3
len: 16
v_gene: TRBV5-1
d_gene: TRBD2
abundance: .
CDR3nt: TGCGCCAGCAGCTTCATTGCGGGAGCGAGCACAGATACGCAGTATTTT
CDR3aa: CASSFIAGASTDTQYF

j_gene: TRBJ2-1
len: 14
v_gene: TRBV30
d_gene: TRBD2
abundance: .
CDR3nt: TGTGCCTGGAGTGGCGGGAGGGCTTACAATGAGCAGTTCTTC
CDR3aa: CAWSGGRAYNEQFF

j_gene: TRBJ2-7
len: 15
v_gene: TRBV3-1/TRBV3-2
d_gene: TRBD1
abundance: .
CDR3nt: TGTGCCAGCAGTCGGGGGACAGGGCCCTCCTACGAGCAGTACTTC
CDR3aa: CASSRGTGPSYEQYF

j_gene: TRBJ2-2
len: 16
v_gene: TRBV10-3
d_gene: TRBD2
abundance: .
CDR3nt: TGTGCCATCAGTGAGTCGCGGGAGGGTGATACCGGGGAGCTGTTTTTT
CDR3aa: CAISESREGDTGELFF

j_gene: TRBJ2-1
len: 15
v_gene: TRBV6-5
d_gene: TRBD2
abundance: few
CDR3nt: TGTGCCAGCAGTAAACCGGGACTAGCTTTTAATGAGCAGTTCTTC
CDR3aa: CASSKPGLAFNEQFF